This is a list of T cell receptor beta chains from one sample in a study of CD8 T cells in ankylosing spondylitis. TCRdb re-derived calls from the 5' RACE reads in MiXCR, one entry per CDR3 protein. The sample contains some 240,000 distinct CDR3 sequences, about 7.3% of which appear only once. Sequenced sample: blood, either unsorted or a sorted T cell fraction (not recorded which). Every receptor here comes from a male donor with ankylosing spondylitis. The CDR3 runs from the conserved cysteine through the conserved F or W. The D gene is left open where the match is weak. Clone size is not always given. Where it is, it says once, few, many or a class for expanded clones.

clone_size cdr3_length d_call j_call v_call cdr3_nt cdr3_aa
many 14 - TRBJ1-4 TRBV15 TGTGCCACACTCAAGGATAGGGAGGGTGAAAAACTGTTTTTT CATLKDREGEKLFF
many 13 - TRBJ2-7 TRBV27 TGTGCCAGCAGTTTCAGGCCCTCCTACGAGCAGTACTTC CASSFRPSYEQYF
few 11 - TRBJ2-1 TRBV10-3 TGTGCCATCAGTGAGCTGGGGGAGCAGTTCTTC CAISELGEQFF
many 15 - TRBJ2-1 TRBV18 TGTGCCAGCTCAAAAGCAGGGGAGTCGGACAATGAGCAGTTCTTC CASSKAGESDNEQFF
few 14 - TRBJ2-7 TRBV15 TGTGCCACCAGCAGAGGCCGCAGGGACTACGAGCAGTACTTC CATSRGRRDYEQYF
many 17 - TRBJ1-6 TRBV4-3 TGCGCCAGCAGCCAAGATTCGTCAGGTCTCGAGAATTCACCCCTCCACTTT CASSQDSSGLENSPLHF
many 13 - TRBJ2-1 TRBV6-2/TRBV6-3 TGTGCCAGCAGTTACGGACTGTCATATGAGCAGTTCTTC CASSYGLSYEQFF
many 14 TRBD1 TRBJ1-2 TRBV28 TGTGCCAGCAGCCAGTCGGGGGACAGGGTAGGCTACACCTTC CASSQSGDRVGYTF
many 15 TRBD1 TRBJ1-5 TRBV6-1 TGTGCCAGCAGTGTTGGGGGGGACAGATATCAGCCCCAGCATTTT CASSVGGDRYQPQHF
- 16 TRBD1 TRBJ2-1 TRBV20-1 TGCAGTGCTACCCCCCGAGACAGGGCGATGTACAATGAGCAGTTCTTC CSATPRDRAMYNEQFF
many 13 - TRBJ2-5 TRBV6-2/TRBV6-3 TGTGCCAGCAGTCGGGACGCCAAAGAGACCCAGTACTTC CASSRDAKETQYF
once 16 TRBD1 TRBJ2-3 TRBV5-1 TGCGCCAGCAGCTTGCCCAGGGACAGACTCACAGATACGCAGTATTTT CASSLPRDRLTDTQYF
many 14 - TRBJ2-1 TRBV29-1 TGCAGCGTTGAAGACCGACTAACGTACAATGAGCAGTTCTTC CSVEDRLTYNEQFF
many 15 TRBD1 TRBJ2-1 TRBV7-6 TGTGCCAGCAGCTTCAGGACAGGGTCCTACAATGAGCAGTTCTTC CASSFRTGSYNEQFF
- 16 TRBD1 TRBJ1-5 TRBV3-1 TGTGCCAGCAGCCAAGGAGGGACAGGGGGCGGGAAGCCCCAGCATTTT CASSQGGTGGGKPQHF
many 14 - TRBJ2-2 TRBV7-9 TGTGCCAGCAGAGAGGCCAGGGACACCGGGGAGCTGTTTTTT CASREARDTGELFF
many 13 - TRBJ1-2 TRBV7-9 TGTGCCAGCAGCTTAGAGGGCCACTATGGCTACACCTTC CASSLEGHYGYTF
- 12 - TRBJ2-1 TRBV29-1 TGCAGATCCCCCGGGTGGGCCCATGAGCAGTTCTTC CRSPGWAHEQFF
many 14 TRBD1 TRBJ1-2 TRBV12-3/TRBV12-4 TGTGCCAGCAGTGTGCCTGGGACAGGGTCTGGCTACACCTTC CASSVPGTGSGYTF
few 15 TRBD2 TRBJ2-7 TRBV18 TGTGCCAGCTCACCAGGCGAGCGGGGGTTCTACGAGCAGTACTTC CASSPGERGFYEQYF
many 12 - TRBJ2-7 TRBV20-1 TGCAGTGCTCCCCGCGGAGGCTACGAGCAGTACTTC CSAPRGGYEQYF
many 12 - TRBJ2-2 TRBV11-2 TGTGCCAGCAGCGTAGAGCTCGGGGAGCTGTTTTTT CASSVELGELFF
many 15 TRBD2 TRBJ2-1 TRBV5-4 TGTGCCAGCAGACCTGAGCGGGACTCCTACAATGAGCAGTTCTTC CASRPERDSYNEQFF
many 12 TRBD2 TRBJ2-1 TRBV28 TGTGCCAGCAGCTTTAGCGGGGTAGTCGGATTCTTC CASSFSGVVGFF
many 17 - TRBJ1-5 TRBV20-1 TGCAGTGCCGCCCCCCGGGGAGGCTTCTATAGCAATCAGCCCCAGCATTTT CSAAPRGGFYSNQPQHF
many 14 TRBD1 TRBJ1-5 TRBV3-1 TGTGCCAGCAGCCAAGGCAGGGGGCTTAGGCCCCAGCATTTT CASSQGRGLRPQHF
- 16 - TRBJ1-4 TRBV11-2 TGTGCCAGCAGCTTAGGAGCGGGAACAACTAATGAAAAACTGTTTTTT CASSLGAGTTNEKLFF
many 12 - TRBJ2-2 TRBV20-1 TGCAGTGCCTTTCTAGACACCGGGGAGCTGTTTTTT CSAFLDTGELFF
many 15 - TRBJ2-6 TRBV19 TGTGCCAGTAGTATAGAACCCCCTAGGGCCAACGTCCTGACTTTC CASSIEPPRANVLTF
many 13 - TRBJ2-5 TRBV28 TGTGCCAGCAGTTTTGGAGCAAGGGAAGGCCAGTACTTC CASSFGAREGQYF
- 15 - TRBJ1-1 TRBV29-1 TGCAGCGTTGATTCCCCCAGGGAAAGAGGCACTGAAGCTTTCTTT CSVDSPRERGTEAFF
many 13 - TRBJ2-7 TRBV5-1 TGCGCCAGCAGCGCTACGGGGTCCTACGAGCAGTACTTC CASSATGSYEQYF
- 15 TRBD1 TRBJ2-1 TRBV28 TGTGCCAGCGAACAGGACAGGAGCTCCTACAATGAGCAGTTCTTC CASEQDRSSYNEQFF
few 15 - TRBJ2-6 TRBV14 TGTGCCAGCAGCCACTTTGGGTCTGGGGCCAACGTCCTGACTTTC CASSHFGSGANVLTF
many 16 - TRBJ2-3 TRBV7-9 TGTGCCAGCAGCTTACCTTTAGGCAGCCCCAGGGATACGCAGTATTTT CASSLPLGSPRDTQYF
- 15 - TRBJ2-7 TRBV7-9 TGTGCCAGCAGCTTATGGGCAGGGGCGATTACCGAGCAGTACTTC CASSLWAGAITEQYF
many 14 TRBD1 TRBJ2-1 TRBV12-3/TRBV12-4 TGTGCCAGCACCCCCGGGACAGGGGACAATGAGCAGTTCTTC CASTPGTGDNEQFF
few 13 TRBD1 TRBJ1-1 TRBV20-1 TGCAGTGCTAGAGAGGGGACAGGGGATGAAGCTTTCTTT CSAREGTGDEAFF
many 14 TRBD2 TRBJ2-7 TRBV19 TGTGCCAGTAGTATCATTAGCGGGTCTTACGAGCAGTACTTC CASSIISGSYEQYF
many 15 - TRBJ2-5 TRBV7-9 TGTGCCAGCAGCCCCCGAGACCGACAGCAAGAGACCCAGTACTTC CASSPRDRQQETQYF
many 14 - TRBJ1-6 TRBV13 TGTGCCAGCAGCTTAGGGGGGGCCAAGTCACCCCTCCACTTT CASSLGGAKSPLHF